This T cell receptor (beta chain) was captured by sequencing in a study of post-analysis software for immune sequencing data. Study overall: Relapsing-remitting, secondary progressive and progressive-relapsing courses of multiple sclerosis were included. Study-wide results and limits: A handful of TRBV segments were significantly more frequent in patients than in controls. TRBV5-6, TRBV5-1 and TRBV20-1 were among these segments. Versus controls, multiple sclerosis patients showed significantly lower diversity (normalized Chao1). Strong co-clustering by F measure linked samples that shared a preparation batch.

V lost 8 bases, J lost 8 bases, and 16 bases lay in between. The CDR3 covers 13 residues. The V gene's germline CDR1 is SGHVS and CDR2 FQNEAQ. For this clonotype: Its matching antigen is unknown.

Unique molecular identifiers featured in each of the TCR beta cDNA libraries. TCRdb re-derived calls from the PCR reads in MiXCR, one entry per CDR3 protein. Here the sample spans approximately 770,000 distinct CDR3 sequences, 46% being singletons. The origin of this receptor is a girl under 18 with multiple sclerosis. What was sequenced was blood. This sequence joins TRBV7-8 and TRBJ2-1; no firm D call. The CDR3, as DNA: TGTGCCAGCGGCAACCCAGTCATCGATGAGCAGTTCTTC. Its translation is CASGNPVIDEQFF. Using reference TRBV7-8 and TRBJ2-1 for the parts outside the CDR3, the full variable domain is GAGVSQSPRYKVAKRGQDVALRCDPISGHVSLFWYQQALGQGPEFLTYFQNEAQLDKSGLPSDRFFAERPEGSVSTLKIQRTQQEDSAVYLCASGNPVIDEQFFGPGTRLTVL.